The clone carrying this T cell receptor (beta chain) came up a few times. Its specificity is not known. PCR primers comprised 60 Vbeta and 13 Jbeta primers. The data were produced by immunoSEQ multiplex PCR, yet TCRdb's version contains in-frame clones alone and is incomplete. The sample records more than 90,000 clones, 70% being singletons. This entry is derived from a study of cytomegalovirus exposure and HLA in healthy donors. Study-wide findings and caveats: The authors later linked a missense DCLRE1C variant to TCR beta V- and J-gene trimming.

This CDR3 is 16 amino acids long. Germline V lookup: CDR1 SGHTA, CDR2 FQGTGA. The V segment lost 6 bases and the J segment 2 bases; nucleotides outside the gene matches: 5. Sequencing was carried out using PBMCs. V gene TRBV7-3 combines with J gene TRBJ2-3; 13 bases align to TRBD2. The receptor was derived from a man younger than 40 in good health and CMV-seropositive. The CDR3 here is CASSPGTSGITDTQYF. The CDR3 DNA is TGTGCCAGCAGTCCTGGGACTAGCGGGATCACAGATACGCAGTATTTT.